Listed here are 28 T cell receptor beta chains from one sample, sequenced in a study of blood T cell repertoires in COVID-19. TCRdb's table, derived via immunoSEQ multiplex PCR, lists solely in-frame clones and lacks some. The sample contains over 200,000 clones, roughly 90% of which appear only once. Material for sequencing was PBMCs or T cells enriched from blood (not recorded which). These receptor sequences come from a man aged 30-40 years who had been exposed to COVID-19.

The chain combines TRBV4-1 with TRBJ2-3; D uncertain. V was shortened by 3 bases and J by 3 bases, with 7 bases between the two germline ends. This CDR3 contains 13 residues. Per germline, CDR1 MGHRA and CDR2 YSYEKL. This CDR3 reads CASSHPQTDTQYF. CDR3 nucleotides: TGCGCCAGCAGCCATCCACAAACAGATACGCAGTATTTT.

The chain is built from TRBV11-2 and TRBJ1-5; 7 bases match TRBD1. Germline V gene data show CDR1 as SGHAT and CDR2 as FQNNGV. V dropped 4 bases and J dropped 3; count of bases not matched to a gene: 6. The CDR3 consists of 15 residues. As DNA, the CDR3 is TGTGCCAGCAGCTCGACAGGGCGGTACAATCAGCCCCAGCATTTT. This translates into CASSSTGRYNQPQHF. The variable domain in full, with the rest retrieved from reference TRBV11-2 and TRBJ1-5, is EAGVAQSPRYKIIEKRQSVAFWCNPISGHATLYWYQQILGQGPKLLIQFQNNGVVDDSQLPKDRFSAERLKGVDSTLKIQPAKLEDSAVYLCASSSTGRYNQPQHFGDGTRLSIL.

The chain uses TRBV2 and TRBJ2-5; 11 positions match TRBD2. The CDR3 loop spans 16 amino acids. J gave up 0 bases and V 7 bases, and 7 bases lay outside the gene matches. In germline, CDR1 is SNHLY, CDR2 FYNNEI. The CDR3, as DNA: TGTGCCAGCACTCGGTTGACTAGCGGGGACCAAGAGACCCAGTACTTC. Its protein product is CASTRLTSGDQETQYF.

The chain is built from TRBV7-6 and TRBJ1-1, with 9 bases aligning to TRBD1. V trimming: 5 bases; J trimming: 4 bases; junction bases outside the gene matches: 8. The CDR3 loop spans 15 amino acids. CDR1 SGHVS and CDR2 FNYEAQ come from the germline V gene. The CDR3 loop reads CASSPLTGGVTEAFF. The CDR3, as DNA: TGTGCCAGCAGCCCCCTAACAGGGGGCGTCACTGAAGCTTTCTTT.

The chain joins TRBV19 to TRBJ1-4, with 7 bases that match TRBD1. This CDR3 region has 15 residues. With 5 bases clipped from V and 8 bases from J, the junction kept 11 bases outside the gene matches. The germline V gene has CDR1 LNHDA and CDR2 SQIVND (reference sequence). The chain's CDR3 is CASSDNRGVVEKLFF. DNA of the CDR3: TGTGCCAGTAGTGACAACAGGGGAGTTGTCGAAAAACTGTTTTTT.

V gene TRBV5-1 combines with J gene TRBJ2-1, with D tentatively TRBD1 (6 bases). The CDR3 covers 18 residues. The germline V and J ends were trimmed by 3 bases and 0 bases, with 19 bases remaining between them. Germline V gene sequence: CDR1 SGHRS, CDR2 YFSETQ. The chain's CDR3 is CASSWGDGGLSSYNEQFF. The CDR3 nucleotides read TGCGCCAGCAGCTGGGGCGATGGGGGCTTAAGCTCCTACAATGAGCAGTTCTTC.

This clone was counted a few times. The genes are TRBV18 and TRBJ1-1; TRBD1 matches at 7 bases. Germline V lookup: CDR1 KGHSH, CDR2 LQKENI. CDR3 length: 13 amino acids. Trimming removed 10 bases from V and 2 bases from J; junction bases left unmatched: 7. CDR3 region: CATRTGENTEAFF. CDR3 DNA sequence: TGTGCCACCCGGACAGGTGAAAACACTGAAGCTTTCTTT.

The chain joins TRBV11-2 to TRBJ2-5; a possible D gene is TRBD2 (5 bases). The CDR3 length is 14 residues. V lost 3 bases and J 3 bases, leaving 11 bases between the germline ends. Germline loops: CDR1 SGHAT, CDR2 FQNNGV. CDR3 nucleotides: TGTGCCAGCAGCTTGGGGAGTTGGAAAGAGACCCAGTACTTC. Translating gives CASSLGSWKETQYF.

This sequence joins TRBV6-1 and TRBJ2-1, with D possibly matching TRBD2 (6 bases). Germline loops: CDR1 MNHNS, CDR2 SASEGT. V was clipped by 3 bases and J by 4 bases, with 13 bases between them. CDR3 length: 15 amino acids. CDR3 sequence reads: CASSDAGSDYNEQFF. DNA for the CDR3: TGTGCCAGCAGTGATGCCGGGAGCGATTACAATGAGCAGTTCTTC.

This chain connects TRBV5-6 to TRBJ2-2, with TRBD1 identical over 7 bases. Germline CDR1 and CDR2: SGHDT and YYEEEE. There are 16 residues in the CDR3. V trimming: 2 bases; J trimming: 4 bases; junction bases outside the gene matches: 8. The CDR3 loop reads CASSLDRGLSTGELFF. DNA for the CDR3: TGTGCCAGCAGCTTAGATAGGGGGCTTAGCACCGGGGAGCTGTTTTTT.

This clone was recorded once. The J gene is TRBJ2-5, the V gene TRBV5-6; 8 bases are shared with TRBD2. The germline V gene has CDR1 SGHDT and CDR2 YYEEEE. V was clipped by 2 bases and J by 7 bases; unmatched bases: 13. There are 16 residues in the CDR3. CDR3 in DNA: TGTGCCAGCAGCTTAGAGCGGGGGCTAGCCGGGGTGACCCAGTACTTC. Protein: CASSLERGLAGVTQYF.

This clone was recorded only once. This chain links TRBV5-4 with TRBJ2-5; TRBD1 agrees at 10 bases. J lost 5 bases, V lost 5 bases, and 18 bases had no gene match. This CDR3 region has 18 residues. Per the germline V gene, CDR1 is SGHNT and CDR2 is YYREEE (reference sequence). The CDR3 DNA reads as TGTGCCAGCAGTAACGACCGGGACAGGGGTACACCAGGGGAGACCCAGTACTTC. This sequence encodes CASSNDRDRGTPGETQYF.

The genes are TRBV5-1 and TRBJ2-5, with TRBD1 matching 7 bases. Germline CDR1 reads SGHRS; CDR2 reads YFSETQ. V dropped 5 bases and J dropped 5; count of bases not matched to a gene: 6. CDR3 length: 13 amino acids. CDR3 DNA sequence: TGCGCCAGCAGTGACAGGGTGGGGGAGACCCAGTACTTC. Translating it yields CASSDRVGETQYF.

This clone was detected only a few times. The chain recombines TRBV30 with TRBJ1-4; 7 nucleotides line up with TRBD1. The CDR3 totals 14 residues. Germline lookup yields CDR1 GTSNPN and CDR2 SVGIG (reference sequence). V was pared by 1 base and J by 8 bases, with 7 bases of the junction left unmatched. The CDR3: CAWSGDRVQEKLFF. CDR3 in DNA: TGTGCCTGGAGTGGAGACAGGGTTCAGGAAAAACTGTTTTTT. Together with reference TRBV30 and TRBJ1-4, the CDR3 gives the full variable domain: SQTIHQWPATLVQPVGSPLSLECTVEGTSNPNLYWYRQAAGRGLQLLFYSVGIGQISSEVPQNLSASRPQDRQFILSSKKLLLSDSGFYLCAWSGDRVQEKLFFGSGTQLSVL.

The chain links TRBV11-2 to TRBJ1-5, with D maybe TRBD1 (6 bases). The germline V gene has CDR1 SGHAT and CDR2 FQNNGV. The germline V and J ends were trimmed by 1 base and 7 bases, with 11 bases remaining between them. The CDR3 has 14 residues. The CDR3 is CASSLGSQGQPQHF. As DNA, the CDR3 is TGTGCCAGCAGCTTAGGTTCACAGGGCCAGCCCCAGCATTTT.

Only one count was recorded for this clone. This chain links TRBV6-4 with TRBJ2-3; D is undetermined. V gave up 0 bases and J gave up 1 base, with 8 bases separating them. The CDR3 contains 15 residues. CDR1 and CDR2 from the germline V gene are MRHNA and SNTAGT. This CDR3 is CASSDSYLGTDTQYF. The CDR3 region has the DNA TGTGCCAGCAGTGACTCCTATCTTGGCACAGATACGCAGTATTTT.

The genes are TRBV5-1 and TRBJ1-1; D uncertain. Germline V gene data show CDR1 as SGHRS and CDR2 as YFSETQ. There are 13 residues in the CDR3. V lost 5 bases and J 4 bases, leaving 12 bases between the germline ends. The CDR3 region is CASRSSTGTEAFF. CDR3 in DNA: TGCGCCAGCAGATCCAGTACGGGCACTGAAGCTTTCTTT.

V gene TRBV3-1 (or the pseudogene TRBV3-2) combines with J gene TRBJ1-2, with 7 bases identical to TRBD1. This CDR3 has 16 amino acids. Germline values: CDR1 LGHDT, CDR2 YNNKEL (reference sequence). The V and J ends lost 0 bases and 4 bases, in that order; junction bases with no gene match: 8. The CDR3 here is CASSQDVGGQVYGYTF. In DNA form, the CDR3 reads TGTGCCAGCAGCCAAGACGTGGGTGGACAGGTCTATGGCTACACCTTC.

The chain carries TRBV19 and TRBJ1-2; perhaps TRBD1 as D (6 bases). Deletions cut 6 bases from V and 4 bases from J, with 15 bases between. Germline V gene data show CDR1 as LNHDA and CDR2 as SQIVND (reference sequence). This CDR3 is built from 14 residues. The CDR3 spells CASRLGAGTYGYTF. CDR3 nucleotides: TGTGCCAGTAGGCTGGGGGCAGGGACCTATGGCTACACCTTC. Full variable domain (missing parts from reference TRBV19 and TRBJ1-2): DGGITQSPKYLFRKEGQNVTLSCEQNLNHDAMYWYRQDPGQGLRLIYYSQIVNDFQKGDIAEGYSVSREKKESFPLTVTSAQKNPTAFYLCASRLGAGTYGYTFGSGTRLTVV.

The chain joins TRBV15 to TRBJ2-1; weak D call: TRBD1 (5 bases). Germline V lookup: CDR1 LNHNV, CDR2 YYDKDF (reference sequence). The CDR3 runs to 17 residues. V was pared by 2 bases and J by 1 base, with 15 bases between. DNA of the CDR3: TGTGCCACCAGCAGACAGGGCTCCGCCTTTTCCTACAATGAGCAGTTCTTC. Translation: CATSRQGSAFSYNEQFF.

The V call is TRBV5-4, the J call TRBJ2-2; D unresolved. The CDR3 has 16 amino acids. CDR1 and CDR2 from the germline V gene are SGHNT and YYREEE (reference sequence). Trimming removed 0 bases from V and 6 bases from J, with 15 bases in between. This chain's CDR3 is CASSLETLRSAGELFF. The DNA for the CDR3 is TGTGCCAGCAGCTTGGAGACCCTCCGAAGCGCCGGGGAGCTGTTTTTT.

The chain carries TRBV7-3 and TRBJ2-5; 8 bases agree with TRBD1. The CDR3 spans 15 residues. V lost 5 bases, J lost 1 base, and 6 bases stayed unmatched. Per the germline V gene, CDR1 is SGHTA and CDR2 is FQGTGA. The CDR3, as DNA: TGTGCCAGCAGCAACCTTGGACAGGGCCAAGAGACCCAGTACTTC. Translated: CASSNLGQGQETQYF.

This clone was counted a single time. The chain couples TRBV4-1 to TRBJ2-3, with TRBD2 identical over 12 bases. The CDR3 length is 16 residues. J was trimmed by 2 bases and V by 2 bases; bases with no gene match: 2. In germline, CDR1 is MGHRA, CDR2 YSYEKL. The CDR3 coding sequence is TGCGCCAGCAGCCAACGACTAGCGGGGGTCACAGATACGCAGTATTTT. The encoded protein is CASSQRLAGVTDTQYF.

This chain links TRBV4-3 with TRBJ2-1; D unclear. V was trimmed by 1 base and J by 8 bases, leaving 6 bases between them. This CDR3 region has 12 residues. Germline lookup yields CDR1 LGHNA and CDR2 YSLEER. CDR3 nucleotide sequence: TGCGCCAGCAGCCAAGGCCGGGATGAGCAGTTCTTC. It translates to CASSQGRDEQFF.

The chain couples TRBV19 to TRBJ1-6; 8 bases match TRBD1. Germline V gene data show CDR1 as LNHDA and CDR2 as SQIVND (reference sequence). V shed 4 bases and J 6 bases; nucleotides not matched to a gene: 5. The CDR3 extends over 15 amino acids. CDR3 protein: CASSTTGDANSPLHF. DNA of the CDR3: TGTGCCAGTAGTACGACAGGGGACGCTAATTCACCCCTCCACTTT.

The genes are TRBV6-5 and TRBJ2-7; 7 nucleotides align to TRBD1. V shed 6 bases, J shed 7 bases, and the junction held 3 bases outside the gene matches. CDR3 size: 11 residues. The germline V gene encodes CDR1 MNHEY and CDR2 SVGAGI. Here the CDR3 DNA reads TGTGCCAGCAGAGACAGGGTTGAGCAGTACTTC. This encodes CASRDRVEQYF.

The rearrangement joins TRBV10-3 to TRBJ2-7; D is perhaps TRBD1 (6 bases). The length of the CDR3 is 15 residues. V was trimmed by 6 bases and J by 0 bases, leaving 15 bases between them. Per the germline V gene, CDR1 is ENHRY and CDR2 is SYGVKD. This CDR3 is CAIRRTALSSYEQYF. The CDR3 bases are TGTGCCATCAGACGGACAGCTCTAAGCTCCTACGAGCAGTACTTC.

The chain combines TRBV27 with TRBJ2-6; possibly TRBD1 for D (6 bases). V gave up 9 bases and J gave up 0 bases, with 15 bases separating them. CDR3 length: 16 residues. The germline V gene encodes CDR1 MNHEY and CDR2 SMNVEV (reference sequence). The CDR3 protein is CARPGTPSSGANVLTF. Here the CDR3 DNA reads TGTGCCAGGCCTGGGACACCGAGCTCTGGGGCCAACGTCCTGACTTTC.